This T cell receptor beta chain was sequenced during a study of T cell responses to AZD1222 COVID-19 vaccine. As for the study in general: Analysis merged second doses at about 4 or about 12 weeks. Study-wide results and caveats: After the peak T cell response, and only then, were repertoires sampled. Spike-specific TCR depth and breadth grew after two AZD1222 doses.

As for this clone: Its specificity is unknown.

Some clones are missing from TCRdb's copy, which holds only in-frame ones; the method was immunoSEQ multiplex PCR. The sample contains 95,000 to 100,000 clones, roughly 90% of which appear only once. This CDR3 region has 16 residues. The V gene lost 7 bases and the J gene lost 3 bases, with 20 bases spanning the gap. Germline V gives CDR1 MNHEY, CDR2 SMNVEV (reference sequence). This receptor was taken from an adult in good health. Material: peripheral blood, obtained on day 0 of AZD1222 vaccination. The gene calls are TRBV27 and TRBJ2-3; TRBD2 might be the D (7 bases). The CDR3 region is CASTPGWGGRTDTQYF. DNA of the CDR3: TGTGCCAGCACCCCCGGGTGGGGGGGGCGTACAGATACGCAGTATTTT.